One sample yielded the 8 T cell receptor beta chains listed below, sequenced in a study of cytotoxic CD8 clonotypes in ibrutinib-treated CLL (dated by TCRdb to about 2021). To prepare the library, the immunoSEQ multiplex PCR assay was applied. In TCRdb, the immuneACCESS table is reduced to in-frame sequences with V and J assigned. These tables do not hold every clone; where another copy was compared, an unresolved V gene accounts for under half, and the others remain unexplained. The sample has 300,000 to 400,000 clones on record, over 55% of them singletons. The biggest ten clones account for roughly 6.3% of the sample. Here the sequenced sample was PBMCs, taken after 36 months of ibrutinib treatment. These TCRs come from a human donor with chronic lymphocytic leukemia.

In DNA form, the CDR3 reads TGTGCCAGCAGCAAACTAGCGGGAGGATTGTACGAGCAGTACTTC. Translating gives CASSKLAGGLYEQYF. This chain connects TRBV27 to TRBJ2-7; TRBD2 aligns across 12 bases. V was pared by 6 bases and J by 4 bases, with 7 bases of the junction left unmatched. CDR3 length: 15 amino acids. CDR1 and CDR2 from the germline V gene are MNHEY and SMNVEV (reference sequence).

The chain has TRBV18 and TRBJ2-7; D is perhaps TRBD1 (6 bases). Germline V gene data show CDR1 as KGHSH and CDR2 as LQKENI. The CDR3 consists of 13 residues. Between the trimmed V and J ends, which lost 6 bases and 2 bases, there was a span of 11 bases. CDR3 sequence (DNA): TGTGCCAGCTCCCGGGACACGACCTACGAGCAGTACTTC. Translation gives CASSRDTTYEQYF.

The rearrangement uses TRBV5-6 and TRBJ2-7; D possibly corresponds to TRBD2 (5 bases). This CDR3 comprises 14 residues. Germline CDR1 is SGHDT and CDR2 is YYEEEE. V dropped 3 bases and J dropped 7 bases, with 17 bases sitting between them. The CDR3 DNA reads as TGTGCCAGCAGCTCCCCCGGACGGACTGAGGAGCAGTACTTC. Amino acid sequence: CASSSPGRTEEQYF.

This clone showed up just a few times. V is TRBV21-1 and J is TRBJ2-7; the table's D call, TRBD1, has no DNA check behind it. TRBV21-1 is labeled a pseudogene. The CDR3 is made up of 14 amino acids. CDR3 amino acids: CASSKRGLLAKQYF. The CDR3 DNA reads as TGTGCCAGCAGCAAAAGGGGGCTCCTAGCGAAGCAGTACTTC.

CDR3 in amino acids: CASRQSTPYEQYF. DNA of the CDR3: TGTGCCAGCCGACAGTCAACCCCCTACGAGCAGTACTTC. The chain carries TRBV6-1 and TRBJ2-7; TRBD1 might be the D (5 bases). Germline CDR1 reads MNHNS; CDR2 reads SASEGT. Trimming took off 8 bases at V and 2 bases at J, with 13 bases between the two ends. The CDR3 totals 13 residues.

CDR3 residues: CASDGQGSSYEQYF. In DNA, the CDR3 is TGTGCCAGCGACGGACAGGGGAGCTCCTACGAGCAGTACTTC. The chain has TRBV28 and TRBJ2-7; TRBD1 aligns across 9 bases. Germline CDR1 is MDHEN and CDR2 is SYDVKM. The CDR3 covers 14 residues. Unmatched junction bases numbered 5, after V lost 8 bases and J lost 0 bases.

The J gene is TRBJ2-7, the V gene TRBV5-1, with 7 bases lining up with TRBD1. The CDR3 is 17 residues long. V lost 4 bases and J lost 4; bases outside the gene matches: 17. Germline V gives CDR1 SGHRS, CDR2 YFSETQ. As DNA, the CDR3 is TGCGCCAGCAGCCCGGGACAGCGATTATGGTCAATTTACGAGCAGTACTTC. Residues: CASSPGQRLWSIYEQYF.

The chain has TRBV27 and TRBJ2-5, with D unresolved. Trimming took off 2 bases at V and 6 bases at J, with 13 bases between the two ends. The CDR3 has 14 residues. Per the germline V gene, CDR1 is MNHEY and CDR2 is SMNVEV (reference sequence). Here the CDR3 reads CASSLRRDGQTQYF. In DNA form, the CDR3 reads TGTGCCAGCAGTTTAAGGCGCGACGGGCAGACCCAGTACTTC.